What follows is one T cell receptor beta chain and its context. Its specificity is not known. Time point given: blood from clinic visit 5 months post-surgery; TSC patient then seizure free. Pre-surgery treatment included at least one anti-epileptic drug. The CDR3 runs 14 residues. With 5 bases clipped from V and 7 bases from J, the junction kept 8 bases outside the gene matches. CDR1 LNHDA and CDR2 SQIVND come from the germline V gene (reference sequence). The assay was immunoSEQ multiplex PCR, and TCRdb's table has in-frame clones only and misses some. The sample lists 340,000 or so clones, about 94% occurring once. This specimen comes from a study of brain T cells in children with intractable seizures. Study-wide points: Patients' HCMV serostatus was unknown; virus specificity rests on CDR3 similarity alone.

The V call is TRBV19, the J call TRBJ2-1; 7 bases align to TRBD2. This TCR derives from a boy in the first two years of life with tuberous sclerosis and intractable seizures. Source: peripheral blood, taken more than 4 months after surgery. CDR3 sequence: CASSRTGGINEQFF. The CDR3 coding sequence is TGTGCCAGTAGTCGGACGGGGGGAATTAATGAGCAGTTCTTC.